This T cell receptor (beta chain) comes out of a study of CD8+ T cells in alopecia areata (dated by TCRdb to 2017 to 2018). Regarding the study in general: Treated patients were enrolled in an open-label pilot trial of oral tofacitinib at 5 to 10 mg twice daily for moderate-to-severe alopecia areata. Patients received tofacitinib for 6 to 18 months and were then followed off drug for 6 months to check for delayed response and recurrence. In treated patients, disease severity was measured using the SALT score, which gives the percentage of scalp surface area affected. To study T cell clonal expansion in alopecia areata, the researchers applied high-throughput TCRbeta sequencing to both the C3H/HeJ mouse model and human patients. Scalp tissue and sorted CD4+ and CD8+ peripheral blood T cells from patchy and totalis/universalis alopecia areata patients and from healthy controls were covered by human TCRbeta sequencing. Biopsies were taken from tofacitinib-treated patients at baseline and again at 4 and 24 weeks into treatment, and several of those patients also had a later scalp biopsy. Scalp clonality was compared among normal scalp (n=4), patchy alopecia areata scalp (n=8), and alopecia totalis/universalis scalp (n=8). RNA came from the PAXgene miRNA kit for fixed scalp, the miRNeasy kit for PBMCs, and the RNeasy kit for mouse skin. TCRbeta CDR3 regions were amplified by immunoSEQ multiplex PCR with 35 Vbeta forward and 13 Jbeta reverse primers. The investigation overall reported the following: Compared with mice, TCR sequences shared between patients were less clear, possibly partly because of HLA diversity across the patient population. Compared with normal scalp, lesional scalp, particularly in alopecia totalis/universalis, had higher clonality and more expanded CD8+ clones, which suggests antigenic drive. Many expanded lesional clones persisted in scalp and blood during tofacitinib treatment, which may partly explain relapse after stopping treatment. Because the treated cohort was small and had just a single nonresponder, larger studies are needed to establish links between baseline CD8+ expansion and response. Unlike mouse skin, which is dominated by gammadelta T cells, normal human skin has resident alphabeta T cells that are also sequenced, and this complicates analysis of the scalp TCR repertoire. Scalp clonality and the number of expanded CD8+ clones among the top 100 scalp clones were significantly decreased by tofacitinib.

The CDR3 sequence holds 14 residues, the cysteine and phenylalanine included. CDR3 DNA is the only sequence kept; it has 42 bases, read in frame from the first base. For this chain, trimming is 4 bases at the V end and 8 bases at the J end, and the number of junction bases without a gene match is 5. For CDR1 and CDR2, the germline V gene lists SNHLY and FYNNEI. Points on this clone: The target of this receptor is not known. Base qualities are missing; no much larger clone stands one base away.

The library was built by means of the immunoSEQ multiplex PCR assay. RNA was extracted from all samples and reverse transcribed into cDNA as template for TCR sequencing. First-strand cDNA was synthesized with SuperScript III using a 2:1 mix of oligo-dT and random hexamers. A synthetic immune receptor repertoire was used to measure amplification bias, and any remaining bias was corrected computationally. As for how the authors treated the data: After raw reads were preprocessed to remove errors, the CDR3 was defined following IMGT conventions as running from the conserved cysteine to phenylalanine. Clonality was computed as 1 minus the Shannon entropy, with the entropy normalized by log2 of the number of productive unique TCRs. Whether each scalp clone was CD4 or CD8 was inferred by checking scalp TCRbeta sequences against the CD4 and CD8 repertoires from sorted blood. Entries here come from immuneACCESS through TCRdb and include only in-frame sequences with V and J called. Some clones fail to appear in such tables; in the studies checked, an unresolved V gene covers under half of the shortfall, and the cause of the remainder is unknown. D and trimming were read from the DNA, whereas the V and J calls and clone size are those reported in that table. For this sample the table gives approximately 210,000 clones, of which 50% to 70% were detected only once. The top ten clones comprise approximately 1.4% of the sample.

This specimen's treatment or condition label, interpreted: oral pan-JAK inhibitor, 5-10 mg twice daily. Lesional scalp punch biopsies and peripheral blood were collected from alopecia areata patients. PBMCs were separated by density centrifugation and stained for CD3, CD4 and CD8, after which CD4+ and CD8+ T cells were sorted on a FACSAria. This sample comprised CD4+ T cells sorted from blood, obtained around week 49, from a patient treated with tofacitinib. The V and J genes are TRBV2 and TRBJ1-6; 7 bases in between match TRBD1. The sequence was collected from a human donor with alopecia areata. This receptor carries the CDR3 CASSVNRGDSPLHF. The DNA sequence reads TGTGCCAGCAGTGTGAACAGGGGTGATTCACCCCTCCACTTT.